What follows are 20 T cell receptor beta chains derived from one specimen sequenced in a study of OX40 agonist ivuxolimab in advanced cancers. The data were produced by immunoSEQ multiplex PCR, yet TCRdb's version contains in-frame clones alone and is incomplete. This repertoire shows roughly 34,000 clones, about 83% found once; its top ten account for about 2%. This specimen consisted of CD4+ or CD8+ T cells sorted from blood, obtained in a trial of the OX40 agonist ivuxolimab. These receptors all stem from an adult with an advanced solid tumor such as melanoma, head and neck, liver or kidney cancer.

This clone has a single count. The chain is built from TRBV5-1 and TRBJ2-7; TRBD1 agrees at 7 bases. The CDR3 runs 13 residues. V was clipped by 3 bases and J by 1 base; unmatched bases: 1. Germline V gene lookup returns CDR1 SGHRS and CDR2 YFSETQ. CDR3 nucleotides: TGCGCCAGCAGCTGGGACAGTTCCTACGAGCAGTACTTC. This translates into CASSWDSSYEQYF.

The chain links TRBV5-3 to TRBJ1-1; 11 positions agree with TRBD1. TRBV5-3 carries the ORF label, with uncertain function. CDR3 length equals 21 residues. V shed 0 bases, J shed 2 bases, and the junction held 18 bases outside the gene matches. CDR3 loop: CARSLEVRDRGRPPINTEAFF. The DNA of the CDR3 is TGTGCCAGAAGCTTGGAGGTCAGGGACAGGGGGAGACCCCCCATCAACACTGAAGCTTTCTTT.

The V call is TRBV4-1, the J call TRBJ1-5, with TRBD1 matching over 7 bases. The CDR3 runs to 17 residues. V dropped 0 bases and J dropped 10; count of bases not matched to a gene: 15. Germline CDR1 reads MGHRA; CDR2 reads YSYEKL. Here the CDR3 DNA reads TGCGCCAGCAGCCAAGAAGTCACAGGGGCCATTGGGGGTCCCCAGCATTTT. This sequence encodes CASSQEVTGAIGGPQHF.

The chain employs TRBV11-2 and TRBJ1-2; no clear D. The germline V gene has CDR1 SGHAT and CDR2 FQNNGV. V lost 0 bases and J 6 bases, leaving 11 bases between the germline ends. The CDR3 spans 14 residues. CDR3 bases: TGTGCCAGCAGCTTAGATTCGGGAGACCATGGCTACACCTTC. Translation gives CASSLDSGDHGYTF. Together with reference TRBV11-2 and TRBJ1-2, the CDR3 gives the full variable domain: EAGVAQSPRYKIIEKRQSVAFWCNPISGHATLYWYQQILGQGPKLLIQFQNNGVVDDSQLPKDRFSAERLKGVDSTLKIQPAKLEDSAVYLCASSLDSGDHGYTFGSGTRLTVV.

The rearrangement links TRBV5-6 to TRBJ2-7; a weak D match, TRBD1 (5 bases). In germline, CDR1 is SGHDT, CDR2 YYEEEE. V dropped 2 bases and J dropped 3 bases, with 9 bases sitting between them. CDR3 length equals 13 residues. CDR3 residues: CASSLPDNYEQYF. CDR3 DNA: TGTGCCAGCAGCTTACCGGACAACTACGAGCAGTACTTC.

This chain connects TRBV2 to TRBJ1-2, with TRBD1 matching over 9 bases. The CDR3 length is 14 residues. The germline V gene encodes CDR1 SNHLY and CDR2 FYNNEI. J gave up 5 bases and V 7 bases, and 8 bases lay outside the gene matches. The CDR3 region has the DNA TGTGCCAGCACTCGGGGACAGGGCGTTTATGGCTACACCTTC. The encoded protein is CASTRGQGVYGYTF.

This clone has more than one count but fewer than ten. The J gene is TRBJ1-6, the V gene TRBV2; tentative D call: TRBD1 (5 bases). CDR1 and CDR2 (germline): SNHLY, FYNNEI. V was shortened by 0 bases and J by 9 bases, with 15 bases between the two germline ends. The CDR3 consists of 16 residues. The CDR3, as DNA: TGTGCCAGCAGTGAAGCGTCCGGACGGGGACGTTCACCCCTCCACTTT. The encoded protein is CASSEASGRGRSPLHF. Using reference TRBV2 and TRBJ1-6 for the parts outside the CDR3, the full variable domain is EPEVTQTPSHQVTQMGQEVILRCVPISNHLYFYWYRQILGQKVEFLVSFYNNEISEKSEIFDDQFSVERPDGSNFTLKIRSTKLEDSAMYFCASSEASGRGRSPLHFGNGTRLTVT.

The chain employs TRBV4-2 and TRBJ2-3; the D is unclear. Trimming took 8 bases from V and 0 from J, leaving 12 bases between them. The CDR3 runs 14 residues. The germline CDR1 and CDR2 sequences are LGHNA and YNFKEQ. Written as DNA, the CDR3 is TGTGCCAGCCGCTTCAGCCTAAGCACAGATACGCAGTATTTT. Translated: CASRFSLSTDTQYF.

The DNA of the CDR3 is TGCGCCAGCAGCTTGGCGACTAGAACTCCCCCCTTGCAGTACTTC. Translated: CASSLATRTPPLQYF. The chain joins TRBV5-1 to TRBJ2-7; the D gene is possibly TRBD2 (6 bases). V was clipped by 0 bases and J by 9 bases, with 19 bases between them. Germline CDR1 and CDR2: SGHRS and YFSETQ. The CDR3 is 15 amino acids.

This clone was recorded once. At one end, the junction sequence differs from germline, possibly due to a read error. The chain links TRBV7-7 to TRBJ2-3; a weak D match, TRBD2 (5 bases). The CDR3 runs to 14 residues. The germline V gene encodes CDR1 SSHAT and CDR2 FNYEAQ (reference sequence). Here the CDR3 reads CASSFSDSTDTQYF. DNA for the CDR3: TGTGCTAGCAGCTTTAGCGATTCCACAGATACGCAGTATTTT.

A note on this clone: This sample also contains other DNA sequences that code for the same CDR3. The chain combines TRBV15 with TRBJ2-5; D ambiguous. The CDR3 is made up of 12 amino acids. Germline loops: CDR1 LNHNV, CDR2 YYDKDF (reference sequence). V was clipped by 0 bases and J by 4 bases, with 3 bases between them. The CDR3 bases are TGTGCCACCAGCAGAGACCGAGAGACCCAGTACTTC. Translating it yields CATSRDRETQYF.

The rearrangement joins TRBV6-1 to TRBJ2-2; TRBD2 is a possible D gene (6 bases). V lost 7 bases and J lost 7, with 16 bases in between. The CDR3 contains 14 residues. Per the germline V gene, CDR1 is MNHNS and CDR2 is SASEGT. This chain's CDR3 is CASNPISGDGELFF. The CDR3 coding sequence is TGTGCCAGCAATCCGATTTCGGGGGACGGGGAGCTGTTTTTT.

The V gene is TRBV9, the J gene TRBJ2-1; D is unresolved. The CDR3 loop spans 15 amino acids. The germline V gene encodes CDR1 SGDLS and CDR2 YYNGEE. V was shortened by 0 bases and J by 1 base, with 8 bases between the two germline ends. CDR3 DNA: TGTGCCAGCAGCGTAGACTTTAGGTCCTACAATGAGCAGTTCTTC. Translation: CASSVDFRSYNEQFF.

V and J are TRBV5-4 and TRBJ1-4; the match to TRBD1 covers 7 bases. The CDR3 is 16 amino acids. The junction had 7 bases not matched to a gene; V was cut back by 2 bases and J by 3 bases. CDR1 SGHNT and CDR2 YYREEE come from the germline V gene (reference sequence). For the CDR3, the DNA is TGTGCCAGCAGCTTCCGAACAGGGGTAGCTAATGAAAAACTGTTTTTT. Translated, it gives CASSFRTGVANEKLFF.

V and J are TRBV4-1 and TRBJ1-1; 7 nucleotides match TRBD1. CDR3 length: 16 residues. The junction had 11 bases not matched to a gene; V was cut back by 4 bases and J by 3 bases. The germline CDR1 and CDR2 sequences are MGHRA and YSYEKL. The CDR3 reads CASSRARGQADTEAFF. The CDR3 DNA follows: TGCGCCAGCAGCCGAGCTCGAGGACAGGCGGACACTGAAGCTTTCTTT.

V and J are TRBV5-1 and TRBJ2-1; 10 positions agree with TRBD1. This CDR3 spans 16 amino acids. V shed 5 bases and J 8 bases; nucleotides not matched to a gene: 13. The V gene's germline CDR1 is SGHRS and CDR2 YFSETQ. CDR3 loop: CASRNSGTGDRYEQFF. CDR3 DNA: TGCGCCAGCAGAAATTCCGGGACAGGGGATCGGTATGAGCAGTTCTTC.

The rearrangement joins TRBV6-5 to TRBJ2-2; 9 bases map to TRBD2. The V and J ends lost 2 bases and 7 bases, in that order; junction bases with no gene match: 5. Germline V lookup: CDR1 MNHEY, CDR2 SVGAGI. The CDR3 covers 15 residues. Here the CDR3 DNA reads TGTGCCAGCAGTTACGGAATAGCGGGGGTCGGGGAGCTGTTTTTT. This codes for CASSYGIAGVGELFF.

About this clone itself: The junction does not match germline at one end; this may be a read error. The chain is built from TRBV27 and TRBJ2-5; D is unresolved. CDR1 is MNHEY, CDR2 SMNVEV, per germline (reference sequence). The CDR3 covers 14 residues. CDR3 DNA sequence: TGTGCCAGCAGCTTATCTGGGGTCTTGGAGACCCAGTACTTC. Its translation is CASSLSGVLETQYF.

V usage is TRBV9 and J usage is TRBJ2-3; 13 nucleotides align to TRBD2. The ends lost 4 bases at V and 3 bases at J; junction bases unmatched: 14. Per the germline V gene, CDR1 is SGDLS and CDR2 is YYNGEE. The CDR3 totals 19 residues. The CDR3 region is CASSFRGLAGERRTDTQYF. CDR3 in DNA: TGTGCCAGCAGCTTCCGCGGACTAGCGGGGGAAAGGAGGACAGATACGCAGTATTTT.

CDR3 loop: CASSAGTGGTGELFF. DNA for the CDR3: TGTGCCAGCAGCGCGGGGACAGGGGGTACCGGGGAGCTGTTTTTT. The V gene is TRBV9, the J gene TRBJ2-2; TRBD1 aligns across 11 bases. V gave up 3 bases and J gave up 5 bases; unmatched junction bases: 3. The length of the CDR3 is 15 residues. CDR1 is SGDLS, CDR2 YYNGEE, per germline. The whole variable domain, remainder taken from reference TRBV9 and TRBJ2-2, is DSGVTQTPKHLITATGQRVTLRCSPRSGDLSVYWYQQSLDQGLQFLIQYYNGEERAKGNILERFSAQQFPDLHSELNLSSLELGDSALYFCASSAGTGGTGELFFGEGSRLTVL.